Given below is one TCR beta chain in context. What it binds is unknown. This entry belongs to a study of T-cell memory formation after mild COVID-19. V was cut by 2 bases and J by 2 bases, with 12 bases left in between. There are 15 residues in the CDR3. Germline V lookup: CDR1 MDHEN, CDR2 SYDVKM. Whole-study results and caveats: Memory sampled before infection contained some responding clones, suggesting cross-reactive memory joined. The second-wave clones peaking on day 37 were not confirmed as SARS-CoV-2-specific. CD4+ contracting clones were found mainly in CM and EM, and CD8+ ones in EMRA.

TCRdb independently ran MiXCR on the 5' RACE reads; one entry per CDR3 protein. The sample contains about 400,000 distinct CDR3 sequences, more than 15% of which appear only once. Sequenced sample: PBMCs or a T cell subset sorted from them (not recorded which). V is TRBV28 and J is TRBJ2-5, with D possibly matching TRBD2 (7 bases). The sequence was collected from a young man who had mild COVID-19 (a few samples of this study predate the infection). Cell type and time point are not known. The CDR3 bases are TGTGCCAGCAGTTTACTGGGGGGGCGGCAAGAGACCCAGTACTTC. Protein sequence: CASSLLGGRQETQYF.